A single sample is the source of the 29 T cell receptor beta chains below, sequenced in a study of OX40 agonist ivuxolimab in advanced cancers. This table comes from immunoSEQ multiplex PCR, and its TCRdb copy is limited to in-frame clones, with some not included. The sample lists about 49,000 clones; 85% were seen once. The specimen was CD4+ or CD8+ T cells sorted from blood, collected in a trial of the OX40 agonist ivuxolimab. These receptors were collected from an adult with an advanced solid tumor such as melanoma, head and neck, liver or kidney cancer.

The chain uses TRBV7-3 and TRBJ2-1, with TRBD1 matching 7 bases. After removal of 7 bases from V and 5 bases from J, the junction contained 11 bases not matched to a gene. Germline loops: CDR1 SGHTA, CDR2 FQGTGA. The CDR3 totals 15 residues. CDR3 sequence: CASMGPNRGDNEQFF. Written as DNA, the CDR3 is TGTGCCAGCATGGGCCCCAACAGGGGAGACAATGAGCAGTTCTTC.

The chain is built from TRBV9 and TRBJ1-5; the D is unclear. This CDR3 comprises 13 residues. V lost 5 bases, J lost 7 bases, and 13 bases lay in between. CDR1 is SGDLS and CDR2 is YYNGEE in the germline V gene. The DNA of the CDR3 is TGTGCCAGCAGTAAAAACTTAGGGCAGCCCCAGCATTTT. Translating gives CASSKNLGQPQHF.

CDR3 region: CASSLGMSSYNSPLHF. The CDR3 DNA is TGTGCCAGCAGTTTGGGTATGAGCTCCTATAATTCACCCCTCCACTTT. The chain joins TRBV27 to TRBJ1-6; no firm D call. Germline CDR1 is MNHEY and CDR2 is SMNVEV (reference sequence). V lost 3 bases to trimming and J lost 0 bases, with 9 bases between them. This CDR3 spans 16 amino acids.

This chain links TRBV7-9 with TRBJ2-3, with 7 nucleotides matching TRBD1. Looked up from germline, CDR1 is SEHNR and CDR2 is FQNEAQ (reference sequence). The CDR3 sequence is 13 residues long. The V and J ends lost 1 base and 6 bases, in that order; junction bases with no gene match: 1. The CDR3: CASSLETGDTQYF. The CDR3 DNA follows: TGTGCCAGCAGCTTAGAGACAGGGGATACGCAGTATTTT.

The chain employs TRBV28 and TRBJ1-2, with a possible D match to TRBD1 (5 bases). The V gene's germline CDR1 is MDHEN and CDR2 SYDVKM. This CDR3 contains 15 residues. V dropped 6 bases and J dropped 2 bases, with 16 bases sitting between them. The DNA of the CDR3 is TGTGCCAGCAGCCCAGTCACGGGGACCAACTATGGCTACACCTTC. This encodes CASSPVTGTNYGYTF.

The CDR3 is CASSLTGGFGELFF. The CDR3 bases are TGTGCCAGCAGTTTGACAGGGGGCTTCGGGGAGCTGTTTTTT. The gene calls are TRBV6-1 and TRBJ2-2; 10 bases align to TRBD1. The CDR3 length is 14 residues. Germline V gene sequence: CDR1 MNHNS, CDR2 SASEGT. J gave up 7 bases and V 5 bases, and 4 bases lay outside the gene matches.

This clone was observed a single time. This sequence joins TRBV7-9 and TRBJ2-5; possible D gene TRBD1, 5 bases. Trimming took 6 bases from V and 7 from J, leaving 15 bases between them. The CDR3 sequence is 13 residues long. CDR1 and CDR2 (germline): SEHNR, FQNEAQ (reference sequence). CDR3 coding DNA: TGTGCCAGCAGGCCTGGACATGTTGTGACCCAGTACTTC. Its translation is CASRPGHVVTQYF.

This chain connects TRBV6-1 to TRBJ2-7; the D gene is possibly TRBD2 (5 bases). Germline CDR1 reads MNHNS; CDR2 reads SASEGT. Deletions cut 10 bases from V and 0 bases from J, with 10 bases between. The CDR3 is made up of 12 amino acids. This CDR3 is CATSSSSYEQYV. The CDR3 bases are TGTGCCACCTCTAGCAGCTCCTACGAGCAGTACGTC.

The rearrangement uses TRBV4-3 and TRBJ2-7; 8 nucleotides match TRBD1. V trimming: 3 bases; J trimming: 0 bases; junction bases outside the gene matches: 7. The germline V gene has CDR1 LGHNA and CDR2 YSLEER. This CDR3 has 16 amino acids. CDR3 protein: CASSQAGQGPSYEQYV. Here the CDR3 DNA reads TGCGCCAGCAGCCAGGCAGGACAGGGTCCCTCCTACGAGCAGTACGTC.

The V call is TRBV9, the J call TRBJ2-3; tentatively, D is TRBD1 or TRBD2 (5 bases each). Trimming pared 4 bases from V and 2 bases from J, leaving 14 bases between. The CDR3 runs to 15 residues. Germline V gene lookup returns CDR1 SGDLS and CDR2 YYNGEE. CDR3 bases: TGTGCCAGCAGCCCGGGACGGACACTCACAGATACGCAGTATTTT. It yields the protein CASSPGRTLTDTQYF.

The chain employs TRBV7-3 and TRBJ2-1; D is tentatively TRBD1 or TRBD2 (5 bases each). Germline values: CDR1 SGHTA, CDR2 FQGTGA. The CDR3 spans 13 residues. V lost 5 bases and J lost 12, with 17 bases in between. The CDR3 loop is CASSPGTQLGQFF. In nucleotides, the CDR3 is TGTGCCAGCAGCCCCGGGACCCAGTTAGGGCAGTTCTTC.

This clone was seen more than once but under ten times. This chain links TRBV5-5 with TRBJ2-7, with 7 bases matching TRBD1. Germline assignment: CDR1 SGHKS and CDR2 YYEKEE (reference sequence). There are 14 residues in the CDR3. Trimming cost V 2 bases and J 3 bases; bases outside gene matches: 5. The CDR3 here is CASSFGAGGYEQYV. CDR3 DNA: TGTGCCAGCAGCTTTGGTGCAGGGGGCTACGAGCAGTACGTC.

V gene TRBV6-5 combines with J gene TRBJ1-2; a possible D gene is TRBD1 (5 bases). Germline CDR1 MNHEY, CDR2 SVGAGI. This CDR3 has 15 residues. Deletions cut 0 bases from V and 0 bases from J, with 8 bases between. The CDR3 DNA follows: TGTGCCAGCAGTTACTCGGGGGGAGCTAACTATGGCTACACCTTC. Protein sequence: CASSYSGGANYGYTF.

This sequence joins TRBV27 and TRBJ2-2; tentative D call: TRBD1 (5 bases). V was cut by 2 bases and J by 2 bases, with 12 bases left in between. The germline CDR1 and CDR2 sequences are MNHEY and SMNVEV (reference sequence). The CDR3 length is 16 residues. Written as DNA, the CDR3 is TGTGCCAGCAGTTTAGAGCAGGACATTAACACCGGGGAGCTGTTTTTT. Its translation is CASSLEQDINTGELFF.

This clone was counted ten times or more. The CDR3 loop reads CASNQRQGTYEQYF. In DNA, the CDR3 is TGTGCCAGCAACCAGAGGCAGGGAACCTACGAGCAGTACTTC. This chain uses TRBV6-5 with TRBJ2-7; D possibly corresponds to TRBD1 (5 bases). Germline CDR1 is MNHEY and CDR2 is SVGAGI. The V end was cut by 7 bases, the J end by 2 bases, with 15 bases between. The CDR3 consists of 14 residues.

The table lists this clone with a count of one. This chain uses TRBV9 with TRBJ2-3; 7 bases are shared with TRBD1. From germline, CDR1 is SGDLS and CDR2 YYNGEE. The junction had 15 bases not matched to a gene; V was cut back by 3 bases and J by 8 bases. The length of the CDR3 is 16 residues. The CDR3 bases are TGTGCCAGCAGCGGAGACAGGGTCCCCGCACTGGGTACGCAGTATTTT. The encoded protein is CASSGDRVPALGTQYF.

The chain combines TRBV28 with TRBJ2-1; 8 positions match TRBD1. The CDR3 runs to 14 residues. Germline CDR1 is MDHEN and CDR2 is SYDVKM. The junction had 9 bases not matched to a gene; V was cut back by 4 bases and J by 10 bases. The CDR3 sequence is CASSSTGGIQEQFF. In DNA, the CDR3 is TGTGCCAGCAGTTCAACAGGGGGAATACAGGAGCAGTTCTTC.

Only one count was recorded for this clone. This sequence joins TRBV28 and TRBJ2-7, with D possibly TRBD1 on 5 matching bases. V lost 6 bases to trimming and J lost 2 bases, with 8 bases between them. Germline CDR1 reads MDHEN; CDR2 reads SYDVKM. The CDR3 consists of 12 residues. CDR3 in DNA: TGTGCCAGCAGCCAGGACACCTACGAGCAGTACTTC. Amino acid sequence: CASSQDTYEQYF.

This clone showed up just a few times. V gene TRBV7-2 combines with J gene TRBJ1-2; D is uncertain. The CDR3 has 13 residues. Between the trimmed V and J ends, which lost 2 bases and 4 bases, there was a span of 8 bases. The V gene's germline CDR1 is SGHTA and CDR2 FQGNSA. The CDR3 region has the DNA TGTGCCAGCAGCTTAACAGAAGTCTATGGCTACACCTTC. This translates into CASSLTEVYGYTF.

J is TRBJ1-1 and V is TRBV5-4; unclear D gene. The CDR3 consists of 14 residues. The germline V and J ends were trimmed by 5 bases and 4 bases, with 15 bases remaining between them. Germline CDR1 reads SGHNT; CDR2 reads YYREEE (reference sequence). CDR3 in DNA: TGTGCCAGCAGTCTGGAGGGTATTGGCACTGAAGCTTTCTTT. Protein sequence: CASSLEGIGTEAFF.

The rearrangement uses TRBV9 and TRBJ1-2; unclear D gene. CDR1 SGDLS and CDR2 YYNGEE come from the germline V gene. V shed 0 bases and J shed 2 bases, with 8 bases lying between them. The CDR3 consists of 14 residues. The CDR3 coding sequence is TGTGCCAGCAGCGTAGGCTCAGAAAACTATGGCTACACCTTC. This encodes CASSVGSENYGYTF. The complete variable domain, with remaining parts taken from reference TRBV9 and TRBJ1-2, reads DSGVTQTPKHLITATGQRVTLRCSPRSGDLSVYWYQQSLDQGLQFLIQYYNGEERAKGNILERFSAQQFPDLHSELNLSSLELGDSALYFCASSVGSENYGYTFGSGTRLTVV.

This chain's CDR3 is CASSFVDRGPSYGYTF. The CDR3 nucleotides read TGTGCCAGCAGTTTCGTAGACAGGGGGCCATCCTATGGCTACACCTTC. The V gene is TRBV28, the J gene TRBJ1-2, with 10 nucleotides matching TRBD1. The CDR3 loop spans 16 amino acids. Germline trimming cut 3 bases from V and 4 bases from J; bases unmatched to any gene: 8. From germline, CDR1 is MDHEN and CDR2 SYDVKM.

The gene calls are TRBV10-3 and TRBJ2-7; D is unresolved. The V end lost 2 bases, the J end lost 4 bases, and 18 bases lay between the germline ends. Germline assignment: CDR1 ENHRY and CDR2 SYGVKD. CDR3 length: 16 residues. This CDR3 reads CAISESPASAEYEQYV. CDR3 nucleotide sequence: TGTGCCATCAGTGAGAGTCCCGCAAGTGCTGAATACGAGCAGTACGTC.

The chain uses TRBV19 and TRBJ2-7; no clear D. This CDR3 is 12 amino acids long. CDR1 is LNHDA, CDR2 SQIVND, per germline (reference sequence). V lost 1 base and J lost 3, with 4 bases in between. The CDR3 loop is CASSIVVYEQYV. The CDR3 DNA sequence: TGTGCCAGTAGTATAGTAGTCTACGAGCAGTACGTC.

The chain uses TRBV6-5 and TRBJ1-2; 9 nucleotides agree with TRBD1. This CDR3 region has 14 residues. V lost 4 bases to trimming and J lost 1 base; unmatched junction nucleotides: 1. Germline V gene data show CDR1 as MNHEY and CDR2 as SVGAGI. This chain's CDR3 is CASSWTGDNYGYTF. The CDR3 nucleotides read TGTGCCAGCAGTTGGACAGGGGATAACTATGGCTACACCTTC.

This chain links TRBV2 with TRBJ2-1; the D is unclear. V lost 3 bases to trimming and J lost 4 bases, with 7 bases between them. This CDR3 has 13 amino acids. The germline gives CDR1 SNHLY, CDR2 FYNNEI. The CDR3 sequence: CASSEMKYNEQFF. Written as DNA, the CDR3 is TGTGCCAGCAGTGAGATGAAATACAATGAGCAGTTCTTC.

V usage is TRBV27 and J usage is TRBJ2-5, with 11 bases lining up with TRBD1. Trimming cost V 6 bases and J 5 bases; bases outside gene matches: 8. Germline values: CDR1 MNHEY, CDR2 SMNVEV (reference sequence). The CDR3 is made up of 15 amino acids. CDR3 residues: CASSLWGTGGETQYF. CDR3 nucleotides: TGTGCCAGCAGCCTATGGGGGACAGGGGGGGAGACCCAGTACTTC.

The V call is TRBV9, the J call TRBJ1-4, with unresolved D. This CDR3 has 15 residues. Trimming took 7 bases from V and 4 from J, leaving 17 bases between them. The germline CDR1 and CDR2 sequences are SGDLS and YYNGEE. This CDR3 reads CASSPPGSSNEKLFF. CDR3 bases: TGTGCCAGCTCCCCACCTGGCTCAAGTAATGAAAAACTGTTTTTT.

In this sample, this clone turned up many times. The rearrangement links TRBV7-9 to TRBJ1-2, with D hard to call. The germline gives CDR1 SEHNR, CDR2 FQNEAQ (reference sequence). This CDR3 region has 12 residues. V lost 5 bases and J 7 bases, leaving 11 bases between the germline ends. CDR3 amino acids: CASSPPEGGYTF. For the CDR3, the DNA is TGTGCCAGCAGCCCCCCGGAGGGTGGCTACACCTTC.